A single sample is the source of the 25 T cell receptor beta chains below, sequenced in a study of blood T cell repertoires in COVID-19. Generated by immunoSEQ multiplex PCR, the TCRdb table keeps only in-frame clones and is missing some. The data contain roughly 61,000 clones, 85% to 90% of them seen just once; the ten biggest clones take up approximately 4.5%. The sequencing sample was made of peripheral blood. The receptors originated from a man aged 40-50 years with active COVID-19.

The gene calls are TRBV29-1 and TRBJ2-7; 8 nucleotides line up with TRBD2. The germline CDR1 and CDR2 sequences are SQVTM and ANQGSEA. V lost 6 bases to trimming and J lost 6 bases; unmatched junction nucleotides: 13. This CDR3 has 14 amino acids. In nucleotides, the CDR3 is TGCAGCGTACTCTCCGGGACTAGGTGGGGCGAGCAGTACTTC. It specifies CSVLSGTRWGEQYF.

The chain recombines TRBV27 with TRBJ2-2; TRBD2 matches 8 bases. The V gene end was trimmed by 8 bases and the J gene end by 3 bases; junction bases not matched to a gene: 5. The V gene's germline CDR1 is MNHEY and CDR2 SMNVEV (reference sequence). CDR3 size: 14 residues. DNA of the CDR3: TGTGCCAGCGCGACGGGAGGGTACACCGGGGAGCTGTTTTTT. This codes for CASATGGYTGELFF.

The chain has TRBV28 and TRBJ2-4; the match to TRBD2 covers 10 bases. V lost 2 bases and J lost 7; bases outside the gene matches: 5. Germline lookup yields CDR1 MDHEN and CDR2 SYDVKM. The CDR3 extends over 15 amino acids. In DNA, the CDR3 is TGTGCCAGCAGTTTAAGAACTAGCGGGATTAACATTCAGTACTTC. Protein sequence: CASSLRTSGINIQYF. Combining the CDR3 with reference TRBV28 and TRBJ2-4 gives the whole variable domain DVKVTQSSRYLVKRTGEKVFLECVQDMDHENMFWYRQDPGLGLRLIYFSYDVKMKEKGDIPEGYSVSREKKERFSLILESASTNQTSMYLCASSLRTSGINIQYFGAGTRLSVL.

The genes are TRBV2 and TRBJ1-2, with 9 bases that match TRBD1. Germline-derived CDR1 and CDR2 are SNHLY and FYNNEI. There are 12 residues in the CDR3. The junction had 0 bases not matched to a gene; V was cut back by 6 bases and J by 4 bases. The CDR3 loop is CASRGQGYGYTF. DNA of the CDR3: TGTGCCAGCAGGGGACAGGGCTATGGCTACACCTTC.

V gene TRBV10-3 combines with J gene TRBJ1-1; 9 nucleotides match TRBD1. The V and J ends lost 3 bases and 2 bases, in that order; junction bases with no gene match: 4. CDR3 size: 15 residues. Germline V CDR1 and CDR2: ENHRY, SYGVKD. CDR3 amino acids: CAISDPGQGNTEAFF. The CDR3, as DNA: TGTGCCATCAGTGATCCGGGACAGGGTAACACTGAAGCTTTCTTT.

J is TRBJ2-7 and V is TRBV21-1; the table calls TRBD1, which could not be checked here. TRBV21-1 has pseudogene status. The CDR3 contains 14 residues. The CDR3 bases are TGTGCCAGCAGCAACACAACCATTAACTACGAGCAGTACTTC. This encodes CASSNTTINYEQYF.

The genes are TRBV5-1 and TRBJ1-1; 7 nucleotides agree with TRBD1. The V segment lost 3 bases and the J segment 0 bases; nucleotides outside the gene matches: 5. The germline V gene has CDR1 SGHRS and CDR2 YFSETQ. This CDR3 is 15 amino acids long. Written as DNA, the CDR3 is TGCGCCAGCAGCTCACCACAGGGGATGAACACTGAAGCTTTCTTT. It specifies CASSSPQGMNTEAFF.

CDR3 sequence: CSVQTGVETQYF. Here the CDR3 DNA reads TGCAGCGTACAGACAGGGGTTGAGACCCAGTACTTC. The chain links TRBV29-1 to TRBJ2-5; 8 positions match TRBD1. This CDR3 has 12 residues. Germline loops: CDR1 SQVTM, CDR2 ANQGSEA. The J segment lost 5 bases and the V segment lost 6 bases, leaving 5 bases of the junction unmatched.

This clone was counted a single time. The CDR3 bases are TGTGCCAGCAGCCCCCAGACAGGGGAGACCTACGAGCAGTACTTC. It encodes CASSPQTGETYEQYF. The chain uses TRBV9 and TRBJ2-7, with 8 bases fitting TRBD1. CDR1 is SGDLS and CDR2 is YYNGEE in the germline V gene. This CDR3 region has 15 residues. V lost 4 bases, J lost 2 bases, and 8 bases stayed unmatched. Supplemented by reference TRBV9 and TRBJ2-7, the full variable domain reads DSGVTQTPKHLITATGQRVTLRCSPRSGDLSVYWYQQSLDQGLQFLIQYYNGEERAKGNILERFSAQQFPDLHSELNLSSLELGDSALYFCASSPQTGETYEQYFGPGTRLTVT.

The CDR3 bases are TGCAGTGCTAGCGGTGAAAGGCAGTACTTC. This gives the protein CSASGERQYF. This chain links TRBV20-1 with TRBJ2-7; unclear D gene. Germline loops: CDR1 DFQATT, CDR2 SNEGSKA (reference sequence). CDR3 size: 10 residues. Trimming took off 3 bases at V and 9 bases at J, with 9 bases between the two ends.

This chain links TRBV9 with TRBJ2-1, with 15 bases lining up with TRBD2. CDR3 length equals 16 residues. CDR1 is SGDLS, CDR2 YYNGEE, per germline. The V gene end was trimmed by 3 bases and the J gene end by 7 bases; junction bases not matched to a gene: 5. The CDR3 region has the DNA TGTGCCAGCAGCGGAGGGACTAGCGGGAGGTTTAATGAGCAGTTCTTC. Protein sequence: CASSGGTSGRFNEQFF.

This clone has a handful of counts. The chain recombines TRBV19 with TRBJ1-5; D not resolved. Trimming took off 4 bases at V and 3 bases at J, with 22 bases between the two ends. Germline CDR1 is LNHDA and CDR2 is SQIVND (reference sequence). This CDR3 is 18 amino acids long. This CDR3 reads CASSKPSSSAQVNQPQHF. In DNA, the CDR3 is TGTGCCAGTAGTAAGCCCAGTAGTAGCGCCCAGGTCAATCAGCCCCAGCATTTT.

On this clone itself: The sample holds other DNA sequences that translate to the same CDR3. The chain uses TRBV10-1 and TRBJ1-6; the D gene is possibly TRBD1 (6 bases). V was trimmed by 0 bases and J by 7 bases, leaving 10 bases between them. The germline V gene has CDR1 WNHNN and CDR2 SYGVQD (reference sequence). The length of the CDR3 is 15 residues. The chain's CDR3 is CASSESRTENSPLHF. The CDR3 coding sequence is TGCGCCAGCAGTGAGTCCCGGACAGAGAATTCACCCCTCCACTTT.

The chain is built from TRBV19 and TRBJ1-1, with 8 bases identical to TRBD1. Losses at the gene ends were 8 bases for V and 4 bases for J; bases not matched to a gene: 3. The CDR3 spans 12 residues. Germline assignment: CDR1 LNHDA and CDR2 SQIVND (reference sequence). The CDR3 sequence: CASQTGGTEAFF. DNA for the CDR3: TGTGCCAGTCAAACAGGGGGCACTGAAGCTTTCTTT.

The chain links TRBV5-4 to TRBJ1-2; D is possibly TRBD1 (6 bases). The V gene lost 4 bases and the J gene lost 4 bases, with 14 bases spanning the gap. The CDR3 covers 14 residues. Per the germline V gene, CDR1 is SGHNT and CDR2 is YYREEE (reference sequence). The CDR3 sequence is CASSGTLTGYGYTF. The CDR3 DNA is TGTGCCAGCAGCGGCACCCTGACAGGCTATGGCTACACCTTC.

The chain uses TRBV12-5 and TRBJ2-7, with 8 bases that match TRBD1. The CDR3 has 16 residues. CDR1 and CDR2 from the germline V gene are LGHNT and FRNRAP. The junction had 12 bases not matched to a gene; V was cut back by 5 bases and J by 3 bases. The CDR3 here is CASGQNLGQGSYEQYF. In nucleotides, the CDR3 is TGTGCTAGTGGTCAAAACCTCGGACAGGGTAGCTACGAGCAGTACTTC.

The V gene is TRBV10-2, the J gene TRBJ2-5; a weak D match, TRBD1 (5 bases). Trimming stripped 8 bases from V and 7 bases from J, with 14 bases between. Germline CDR1 reads WSHSY; CDR2 reads SAAADI. The CDR3 consists of 12 residues. DNA for the CDR3: TGCGCCAGCCTTGGGGCAGCAAGGACCCAGTACTTC. The encoded protein is CASLGAARTQYF.

The gene calls are TRBV4-1 and TRBJ2-2, with 7 bases lining up with TRBD2. J lost 5 bases, V lost 4 bases, and 7 bases had no gene match. Germline V gene sequence: CDR1 MGHRA, CDR2 YSYEKL. This CDR3 is 15 amino acids long. This CDR3 reads CASSPSGMVTGELFF. The CDR3 region has the DNA TGCGCCAGCAGCCCGAGCGGGATGGTGACCGGGGAGCTGTTTTTT.

The chain links TRBV4-1 to TRBJ2-3; the match to TRBD1 covers 8 bases. Germline-derived CDR1 and CDR2 are MGHRA and YSYEKL. The CDR3 runs 17 residues. V lost 2 bases, J lost 0 bases, and 7 bases stayed unmatched. DNA for the CDR3: TGCGCCAGCAGCCAACCTCCGACAGGGGATAGCACAGATACGCAGTATTTT. Amino acids: CASSQPPTGDSTDTQYF.

This clone was found a few times. V usage is TRBV6-6 and J usage is TRBJ1-6; 8 nucleotides match TRBD1. Germline loops: CDR1 MNHNY, CDR2 SVGAGI (reference sequence). The V segment lost 5 bases and the J segment 10 bases; nucleotides outside the gene matches: 10. The CDR3 runs 15 residues. CDR3 in amino acids: CASSGRTGKDSPLHF. CDR3 bases: TGTGCCAGCAGTGGGCGGACAGGGAAGGACTCACCCCTCCACTTT.

V and J are TRBV30 and TRBJ2-1; 7 bases fit TRBD1. Germline V gene sequence: CDR1 GTSNPN, CDR2 SVGIG (reference sequence). The CDR3 runs 18 residues. With V trimmed by 3 bases and J by 5 bases, 19 bases remained unmatched. The CDR3 is CAWRADTGTASTNNEQFF. As DNA, the CDR3 is TGTGCCTGGAGAGCCGATACCGGGACAGCATCTACTAACAATGAGCAGTTCTTC.

The V gene is TRBV7-3, the J gene TRBJ2-7, with TRBD2 identical over 8 bases. J was trimmed by 0 bases and V by 5 bases; bases with no gene match: 0. This CDR3 has 13 amino acids. Germline-derived CDR1 and CDR2 are SGHTA and FQGTGA. Here the CDR3 reads CASSAGGSYEQYF. The CDR3 DNA follows: TGTGCCAGCAGCGCGGGGGGCTCCTACGAGCAGTACTTC.

The V and J genes are TRBV9 and TRBJ1-3, with a tentative D call TRBD1 (5 bases). CDR3 length equals 16 residues. Germline V gene lookup returns CDR1 SGDLS and CDR2 YYNGEE. The V gene lost 3 bases and the J gene lost 4 bases, with 17 bases spanning the gap. CDR3 in DNA: TGTGCCAGCAGCGGAACGGGACTGCCAGGAGGAAACACCATATATTTT. Protein sequence: CASSGTGLPGGNTIYF.

The V gene is TRBV9, the J gene TRBJ1-1; the D is unclear. The CDR3 spans 15 residues. V lost 0 bases to trimming and J lost 3 bases, with 12 bases between them. Looked up from germline, CDR1 is SGDLS and CDR2 is YYNGEE. The CDR3 reads CASSVVSEADTEAFF. The CDR3 bases are TGTGCCAGCAGCGTAGTCTCGGAAGCGGACACTGAAGCTTTCTTT.

This clone came up once. The CDR3 DNA sequence: TGCGCCAGCAGCCAATCCACAGGGTTCCGGGCCAAAAACATTCAGTACTTC. It translates to CASSQSTGFRAKNIQYF. The rearrangement uses TRBV4-1 and TRBJ2-4, with a tentative D call TRBD1 (6 bases). V lost 2 bases and J 1 base, leaving 15 bases between the germline ends. The CDR3 is 17 amino acids. CDR1 and CDR2 from the germline V gene are MGHRA and YSYEKL.